This is a list of T cell receptor beta chains from one sample in a study of blood T cell repertoires in COVID-19. Sequencing was performed with immunoSEQ multiplex PCR; in TCRdb, only in-frame clones are kept and a portion is missing. The sample lists about 270,000 clones, 85% to 90% occurring once. Sequences were obtained from PBMCs or T cells enriched from blood (not recorded which). These receptors originate from a woman younger than 35 who had recovered from COVID-19. Each CDR3 is given with its conserved first and last residue. Fields, in order: CDR3 length, clone size, V gene, J gene, D gene, CDR3 DNA, CDR3 protein. The D gene is left open where the match is weak. A clone size is listed for some rows: how often the clone was seen (once, few, many), or a class if it is expanded.

>13|NA|TRBV19|TRBJ2-5|TRBD1
TGTGCCAGTAGTAGACAGGGTTGGGAGACCCAGTACTTC
CASSRQGWETQYF
>14|once|TRBV10-2|TRBJ1-1|TRBD1
TGCGCCAGTTATGGACAGGCCCGTAACACTGAAGCTTTCTTT
CASYGQARNTEAFF
>13|once|TRBV5-1|TRBJ1-2|NA
TGCGCCAGCAGCTTGAGTACAGGGCATGGCTACACCTTC
CASSLSTGHGYTF
>15|NA|TRBV18|TRBJ2-4|TRBD1
TGTGCCAGCTCACCCATGAGGGGGCTGGAAAACATTCAGTATTTC
CASSPMRGLENIQYF
>13|NA|TRBV2|TRBJ1-2|NA
TGTGCCAGCACTACACAGGGACACTATGGCTACACCTTC
CASTTQGHYGYTF
>13|once|TRBV30|TRBJ1-5|TRBD1
TGTGCCTGGAGTGTACAGGGGGATCAGCCCCAGCATTTT
CAWSVQGDQPQHF
>12|NA|TRBV1|TRBJ2-1|NA
TGCACCAGCAGCCAAGATTGCGATGAGCAGTTCTTC
CTSSQDCDEQFF
>13|NA|TRBV28|TRBJ2-7|TRBD1
TGTGCCAGCAGTCAGGGACAGGCCTACGAGCAGTACTTC
CASSQGQAYEQYF
>12|NA|TRBV2|TRBJ2-7|NA
TGTGCCAGCAATCGGCAGGGCCACGAGCAGTACTTC
CASNRQGHEQYF
>15|NA|TRBV27|TRBJ2-3|TRBD1
TGTGCCAGCAGTTTAATATGGGACAGGGACTATACGCAGTATTTT
CASSLIWDRDYTQYF
>17|NA|TRBV5-7|TRBJ1-5|TRBD1
TGTGCCAGCAGCCCTGGCGGACAGGGCGATAGCAATCAGCCCCAGCATTTT
CASSPGGQGDSNQPQHF
>13|NA|TRBV19|TRBJ1-5|TRBD1
TGTGCCAGTAGTGGGGACAGGAATCAGCCCCAGCATTTT
CASSGDRNQPQHF
>13|once|TRBV7-9|TRBJ1-1|NA
TGTGCCAGCAGCTTAGAGAGGGACACTGAAGCTTTCTTT
CASSLERDTEAFF
>11|NA|TRBV5-1|TRBJ1-1|NA
TGCGCCAGCAGCTTGGGCAGTGAAGCTTTCTTT
CASSLGSEAFF
>12|NA|TRBV19|TRBJ1-1|NA
TGTGCCAGTAGTCGGGTTAACACTGAAGCTTTCTTT
CASSRVNTEAFF
>15|NA|TRBV5-1|TRBJ1-2|NA
TGCGCCAGCAGCTTAGTTGGGACAAGGAGCTATGGCTACACCTTC
CASSLVGTRSYGYTF
>13|NA|TRBV11-3|TRBJ2-3|NA
TGTGCCAGCAGCCGCGACGCGGCCGATACGCAGTATTTT
CASSRDAADTQYF
>11|once|TRBV20-1|TRBJ1-2|TRBD1
TGCAGTGCAGGGGACAGCTATGGCTACACCTTC
CSAGDSYGYTF
>15|NA|TRBV27|TRBJ2-7|TRBD1
TGTGCCAGCAGACTCACCGGGACAGCCCCGCCCGAGCAGTACTTC
CASRLTGTAPPEQYF
>17|NA|TRBV4-2|TRBJ2-3|NA
TGTGCCAGCAGCCAAGCTCAGTGGGCTTCGGGCACAGATACGCAGTATTTT
CASSQAQWASGTDTQYF
>14|NA|TRBV27|TRBJ1-6|TRBD1
TGTGCCAGCAGTTTCGACAGGGGATATTCACCCCTCCACTTT
CASSFDRGYSPLHF
>13|NA|TRBV7-9|TRBJ1-2|NA
TGTGCCAGCAGCAACACAGGACCCCATGGCTACACCTTC
CASSNTGPHGYTF
>16|NA|TRBV28|TRBJ1-5|NA
TGTGCCAGCAGTTTACGATTGGGACAAGGCAATCAGCCCCAGCATTTT
CASSLRLGQGNQPQHF
>15|NA|TRBV19|TRBJ1-2|NA
TGTGCCAGTACTTCCGGGGATCCCTTTAACTATGGCTACACCTTC
CASTSGDPFNYGYTF
>15|NA|TRBV19|TRBJ2-5|NA
TGTGCCAGTAGTCCACGTGCGGGGACGCGGGAGACCCAGTACTTC
CASSPRAGTRETQYF
>14|NA|TRBV30|TRBJ1-4|NA
TGTGCCTGGACCGATAATCTTTGGGCTGAAAAACTGTTTTTT
CAWTDNLWAEKLFF
>13|NA|TRBV7-9|TRBJ1-2|TRBD1
TGTGCCAGCAGCTTCCACGGACAGGGTGGCTACACCTTC
CASSFHGQGGYTF
>12|NA|TRBV14|TRBJ1-1|NA
TGTGCCAGCAGCCTACAGAACACTGAAGCTTTCTTT
CASSLQNTEAFF
>17|NA|TRBV2|TRBJ2-5|TRBD2
TGTGCCAGCAGTGAAGCGCTGCTAGCGGGGAATCAAGAGACCCAGTACTTC
CASSEALLAGNQETQYF
>16|NA|TRBV11-2|TRBJ1-6|NA
TGTGCCAGCAGCTTAATGACTGGGGGAGGTAATTCACCCCTCCACTTT
CASSLMTGGGNSPLHF
>17|NA|TRBV27|TRBJ2-1|TRBD2
TGTGCCAGCAGTAAGCCGTCTATGCGGGGGGGAATCAATGAGCAGTTCTTC
CASSKPSMRGGINEQFF
>14|NA|TRBV2|TRBJ1-2|NA
TGTGCCAGCAGTGACAGGGATTCTAACTATGGCTACACCTTC
CASSDRDSNYGYTF
>14|NA|TRBV5-4|TRBJ1-2|TRBD1
TGTGCCAGCAGCTGGCGAGGGGGCGGATATGGCTACACCTTC
CASSWRGGGYGYTF
>13|NA|TRBV19|TRBJ1-1|NA
TGTGCCAGTAACGAGGAAATGAACACTGAAGCTTTCTTT
CASNEEMNTEAFF
>16|NA|TRBV6-5|TRBJ1-4|NA
TGTGCCAGCAGTTACTCGACCGGAGCCTATAATGAAAAACTGTTTTTT
CASSYSTGAYNEKLFF